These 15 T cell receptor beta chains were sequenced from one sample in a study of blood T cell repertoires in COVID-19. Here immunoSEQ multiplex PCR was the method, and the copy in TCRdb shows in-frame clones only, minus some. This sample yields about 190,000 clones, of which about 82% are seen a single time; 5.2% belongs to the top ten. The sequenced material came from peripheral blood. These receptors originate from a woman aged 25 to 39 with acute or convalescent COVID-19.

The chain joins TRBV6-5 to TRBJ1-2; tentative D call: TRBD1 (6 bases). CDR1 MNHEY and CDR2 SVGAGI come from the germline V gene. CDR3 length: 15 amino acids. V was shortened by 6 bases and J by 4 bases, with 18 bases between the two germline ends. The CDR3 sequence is CASRSPTTGLYGYTF. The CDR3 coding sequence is TGTGCCAGCAGATCACCAACCACAGGGCTCTATGGCTACACCTTC.

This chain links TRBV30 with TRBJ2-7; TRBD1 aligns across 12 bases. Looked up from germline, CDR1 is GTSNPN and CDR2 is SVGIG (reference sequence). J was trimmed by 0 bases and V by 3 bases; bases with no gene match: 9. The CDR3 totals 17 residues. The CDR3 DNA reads TGTGCCTGGAGCCCGGGACAGGGGGCCCTTAGCTCCTACGAGCAGTACTTC. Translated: CAWSPGQGALSSYEQYF.

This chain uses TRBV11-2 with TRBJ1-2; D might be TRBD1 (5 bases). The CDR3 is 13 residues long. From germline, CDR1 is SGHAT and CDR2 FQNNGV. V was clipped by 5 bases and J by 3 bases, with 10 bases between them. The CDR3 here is CASSLGHYYGYTF. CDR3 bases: TGTGCCAGCAGCCTCGGACACTACTATGGCTACACCTTC.

The CDR3 region has the DNA TGTGCCAGCAGCTTATCTCTAGGGGTTGCCGCAACTAATGAAAAACTGTTTTTT. The encoded protein is CASSLSLGVAATNEKLFF. The chain joins TRBV7-2 to TRBJ1-4; D may be TRBD1 (5 bases). Germline assignment: CDR1 SGHTA and CDR2 FQGNSA. This CDR3 region has 18 residues. V lost 2 bases and J 0 bases, leaving 16 bases between the germline ends.

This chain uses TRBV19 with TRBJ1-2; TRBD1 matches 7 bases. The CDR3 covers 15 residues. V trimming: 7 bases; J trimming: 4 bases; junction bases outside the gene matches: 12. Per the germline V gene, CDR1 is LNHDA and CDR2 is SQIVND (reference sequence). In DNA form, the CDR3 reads TGTGCCAGTAAAAAGACACAGGGGAGTGCCTATGGCTACACCTTC. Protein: CASKKTQGSAYGYTF.

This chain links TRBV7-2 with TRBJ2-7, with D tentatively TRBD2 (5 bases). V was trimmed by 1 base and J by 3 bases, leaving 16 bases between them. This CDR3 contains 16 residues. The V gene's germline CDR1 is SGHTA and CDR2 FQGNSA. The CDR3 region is CASSLVLSEGGYEQYF. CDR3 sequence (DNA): TGTGCCAGCAGCTTAGTGCTTAGTGAGGGCGGCTACGAGCAGTACTTC.

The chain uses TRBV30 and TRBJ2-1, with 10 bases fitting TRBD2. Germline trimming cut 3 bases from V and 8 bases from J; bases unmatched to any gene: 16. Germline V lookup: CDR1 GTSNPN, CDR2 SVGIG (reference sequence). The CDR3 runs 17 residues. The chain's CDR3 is CAWRASWASGGRHEQFF. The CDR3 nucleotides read TGTGCCTGGAGAGCTTCGTGGGCTAGCGGGGGAAGACATGAGCAGTTCTTC.

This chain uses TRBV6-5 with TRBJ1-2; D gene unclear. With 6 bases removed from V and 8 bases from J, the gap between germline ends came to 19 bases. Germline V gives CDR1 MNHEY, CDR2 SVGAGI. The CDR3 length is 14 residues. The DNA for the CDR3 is TGTGCCAGCAGCCCGGACGGGAGCATGCTGGGCTACACCTTC. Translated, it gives CASSPDGSMLGYTF.

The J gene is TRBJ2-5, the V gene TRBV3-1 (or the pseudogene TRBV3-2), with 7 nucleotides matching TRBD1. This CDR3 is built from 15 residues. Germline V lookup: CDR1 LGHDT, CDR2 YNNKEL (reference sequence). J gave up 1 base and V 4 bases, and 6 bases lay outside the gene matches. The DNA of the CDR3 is TGTGCCAGCAGCCCCGGGACAGCCATCCAAGAGACCCAGTACTTC. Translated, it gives CASSPGTAIQETQYF.

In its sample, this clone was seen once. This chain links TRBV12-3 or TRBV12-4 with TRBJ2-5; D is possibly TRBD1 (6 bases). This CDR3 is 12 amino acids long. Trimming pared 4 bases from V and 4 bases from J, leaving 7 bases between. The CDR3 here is CASSWTAETQYF. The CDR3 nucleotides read TGTGCCAGCAGTTGGACAGCAGAGACCCAGTACTTC.

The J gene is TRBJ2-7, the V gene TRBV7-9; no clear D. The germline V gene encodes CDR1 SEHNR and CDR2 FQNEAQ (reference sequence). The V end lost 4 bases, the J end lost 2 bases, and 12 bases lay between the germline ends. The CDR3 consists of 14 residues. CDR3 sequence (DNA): TGTGCCAGCAGCTCCAAGGAGATTACCTACGAGCAGTACTTC. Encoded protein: CASSSKEITYEQYF.

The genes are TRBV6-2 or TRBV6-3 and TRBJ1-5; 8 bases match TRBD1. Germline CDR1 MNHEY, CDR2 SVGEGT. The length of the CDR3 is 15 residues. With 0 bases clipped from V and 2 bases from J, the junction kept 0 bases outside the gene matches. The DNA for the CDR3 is TGTGCCAGCAGTTACTCGACAGGGGGCAATCAGCCCCAGCATTTT. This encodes CASSYSTGGNQPQHF.

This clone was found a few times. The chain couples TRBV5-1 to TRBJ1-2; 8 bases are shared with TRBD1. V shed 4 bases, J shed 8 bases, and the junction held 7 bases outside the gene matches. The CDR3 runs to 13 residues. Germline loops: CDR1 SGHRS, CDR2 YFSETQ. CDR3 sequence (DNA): TGCGCCAGCAGCCCGGGACAGGCTTGGGGCTACACCTTC. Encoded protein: CASSPGQAWGYTF.

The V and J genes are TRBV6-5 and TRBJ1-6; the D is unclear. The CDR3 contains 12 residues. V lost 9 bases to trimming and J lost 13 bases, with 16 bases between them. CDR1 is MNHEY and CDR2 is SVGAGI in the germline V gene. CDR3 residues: CASLGAPRPLHF. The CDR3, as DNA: TGTGCCAGTTTGGGAGCCCCTCGGCCCCTCCACTTT.

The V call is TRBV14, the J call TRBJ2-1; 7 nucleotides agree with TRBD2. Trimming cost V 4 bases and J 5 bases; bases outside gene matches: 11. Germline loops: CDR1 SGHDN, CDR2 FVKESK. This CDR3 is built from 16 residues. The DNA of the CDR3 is TGTGCCAGCAGCCCCCCTGACGGGAGGATCCACAATGAGCAGTTCTTC. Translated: CASSPPDGRIHNEQFF. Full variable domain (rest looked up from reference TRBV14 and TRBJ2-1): EAGVTQFPSHSVIEKGQTVTLRCDPISGHDNLYWYRRVMGKEIKFLLHFVKESKQDESGMPNNRFLAERTGGTYSTLKVQPAELEDSGVYFCASSPPDGRIHNEQFFGPGTRLTVL.